Each of the 17 T cell receptor beta chains below was sequenced from the same sample in a study of a mutant IDH1 vaccine in newly diagnosed glioma. Their target antigens are unknown. Time point denoted: week 11, during vaccination. Vaccination used 300 ug of mutant IDH1 20-mer peptide per dose, with topical imiquimod. TCRdb's table, derived via immunoSEQ multiplex PCR, lists solely in-frame clones and lacks some. The sample holds 31,000 or so clones, approximately 78% seen once. This material consisted of PBMCs, taken from a glioma patient whose treatment included an IDH1 peptide vaccine. The receptors shown here come from a man aged 30 to 45 with glioma.

The sample holds a few counts of this clone. The DNA of the CDR3 is TGCGCCAGCAGCTTGGCCACCAACAATGAGCAGTTCTTC. This gives the protein CASSLATNNEQFF. The V and J genes are TRBV5-1 and TRBJ2-1, with D uncertain. Trimming cost V 0 bases and J 5 bases, with 6 bases left between them. Germline values: CDR1 SGHRS, CDR2 YFSETQ. The CDR3 has 13 amino acids.

The V call is TRBV29-1, the J call TRBJ2-1; D ambiguous. CDR3 length equals 12 residues. V lost 7 bases to trimming and J lost 4 bases, with 11 bases between them. Germline V gene sequence: CDR1 SQVTM, CDR2 ANQGSEA. The CDR3 spells CSGQEQYNEQFF. The CDR3 coding sequence is TGCAGCGGTCAGGAGCAATACAATGAGCAGTTCTTC.

The V call is TRBV6-1, the J call TRBJ2-7; tentatively, D is TRBD2 (5 bases). This CDR3 is 14 amino acids long. Trimming left V 5 bases short and J 0 bases short, with 11 bases between. Looked up from germline, CDR1 is MNHNS and CDR2 is SASEGT. The CDR3 spells CASSRSAVSYEQYF. Written as DNA, the CDR3 is TGTGCCAGCAGTCGGTCAGCGGTCTCCTACGAGCAGTACTTC.

This clone was counted only a few times. The rearrangement uses TRBV30 and TRBJ1-1; no definite D call. V was clipped by 2 bases and J by 6 bases, with 7 bases between them. The CDR3 sequence is 11 residues long. Germline lookup yields CDR1 GTSNPN and CDR2 SVGIG (reference sequence). This CDR3 reads CAWSSSAEAFF. CDR3 nucleotides: TGTGCCTGGAGTAGCTCCGCTGAAGCTTTCTTT.

The sample holds one count of this clone. The V call is TRBV5-5, the J call TRBJ2-7, with D uncertain. Germline V gene sequence: CDR1 SGHKS, CDR2 YYEKEE (reference sequence). The CDR3 consists of 13 residues. V lost 4 bases to trimming and J lost 1 base, with 9 bases between them. The CDR3 protein is CASSIANSYEQYF. The CDR3 region has the DNA TGTGCCAGCAGCATAGCAAATTCCTACGAGCAGTACTTC.

The rearrangement uses TRBV29-1 and TRBJ2-3; 11 bases fit TRBD2. Germline assignment: CDR1 SQVTM and CDR2 ANQGSEA. This CDR3 comprises 15 residues. Trimming at V came to 6 bases and at J to 5 bases, leaving 10 bases not matched to a gene. The CDR3 loop reads CSVGTTSGVVDTQYF. The CDR3 DNA sequence: TGCAGCGTGGGGACGACTAGCGGGGTTGTAGATACGCAGTATTTT.

This chain links TRBV7-8 with TRBJ1-1; D not resolved. Trimming took 2 bases from V and 0 from J, leaving 10 bases between them. This CDR3 has 15 residues. The germline CDR1 and CDR2 sequences are SGHVS and FQNEAQ. CDR3 loop: CASSLIGKLNTEAFF. The CDR3 DNA is TGTGCCAGCAGCTTAATAGGCAAATTGAACACTGAAGCTTTCTTT. The full variable domain, rest sourced from reference TRBV7-8 and TRBJ1-1, is GAGVSQSPRYKVAKRGQDVALRCDPISGHVSLFWYQQALGQGPEFLTYFQNEAQLDKSGLPSDRFFAERPEGSVSTLKIQRTQQEDSAVYLCASSLIGKLNTEAFFGQGTRLTVV.

The chain couples TRBV6-5 to TRBJ2-1; D is perhaps TRBD2 (5 bases). The CDR3 is 12 residues long. The V gene's germline CDR1 is MNHEY and CDR2 SVGAGI. Between the trimmed V and J ends, which lost 7 bases and 5 bases, there was a span of 9 bases. The CDR3 here is CASNGLDNEQFF. CDR3 nucleotides: TGTGCCAGCAACGGACTCGACAATGAGCAGTTCTTC.

This clone has more than one count but fewer than ten. The DNA of the CDR3 is TGCGCCAGCAGCCCGGACAGGGGGAACACCGGGGAGCTGTTTTTT. It codes for CASSPDRGNTGELFF. This chain connects TRBV4-1 to TRBJ2-2; 9 bases agree with TRBD1. The junction had 1 base not matched to a gene; V was cut back by 4 bases and J by 1 base. Germline V gene sequence: CDR1 MGHRA, CDR2 YSYEKL. The CDR3 has 15 residues.

This chain links TRBV28 with TRBJ2-7, with 9 positions matching TRBD1. J gave up 2 bases and V 4 bases, and 6 bases lay outside the gene matches. Germline loops: CDR1 MDHEN, CDR2 SYDVKM. This CDR3 region has 15 residues. Written as DNA, the CDR3 is TGTGCCAGCAGTTCGAGGGACAGGGTTCCCTACGAGCAGTACTTC. This encodes CASSSRDRVPYEQYF.

The V gene is TRBV5-4, the J gene TRBJ1-4; D is ambiguous. Deletions cut 3 bases from V and 9 bases from J, with 24 bases between. CDR1 SGHNT and CDR2 YYREEE come from the germline V gene (reference sequence). The length of the CDR3 is 17 residues. CDR3 in DNA: TGTGCCAGCAGCTCCGACACGGCCTCGTCTATTACGAAAAAACTGTTTTTT. Protein sequence: CASSSDTASSITKKLFF. Full variable domain (rest looked up from reference TRBV5-4 and TRBJ1-4): ETGVTQSPTHLIKTRGQQVTLRCSSQSGHNTVSWYQQALGQGPQFIFQYYREEENGRGNFPPRFSGLQFPNYSSELNVNALELDDSALYLCASSSDTASSITKKLFFGSGTQLSVL.

The count of this clone is one. The V gene is TRBV5-1, the J gene TRBJ2-7, with D perhaps matching TRBD1 (6 bases). The V gene lost 4 bases and the J gene lost 0 bases, with 17 bases spanning the gap. CDR3 length: 16 residues. Germline V gene lookup returns CDR1 SGHRS and CDR2 YFSETQ. CDR3 sequence: CASSQGTDKLSYEQYF. The CDR3 region has the DNA TGCGCCAGCAGCCAGGGGACCGACAAACTCTCCTACGAGCAGTACTTC.

The chain is built from TRBV7-2 and TRBJ2-3, with D uncertain. V dropped 2 bases and J dropped 5 bases, with 14 bases sitting between them. Germline lookup yields CDR1 SGHTA and CDR2 FQGNSA. The CDR3 contains 15 residues. DNA of the CDR3: TGTGCCAGCAGCTTACTCGGTTTGAGGAAAGATACGCAGTATTTT. It translates to CASSLLGLRKDTQYF.

CDR3 sequence: CASRGTGNYNSPLHF. CDR3 coding DNA: TGTGCCAGCAGGGGGACAGGCAATTATAATTCACCCCTCCACTTT. The V call is TRBV6-5, the J call TRBJ1-6; 8 bases agree with TRBD1. Trimming cost V 6 bases and J 4 bases; bases outside gene matches: 5. The CDR3 runs to 15 residues. From germline, CDR1 is MNHEY and CDR2 SVGAGI.

V and J are TRBV7-8 and TRBJ1-2; 9 positions match TRBD1. Germline values: CDR1 SGHVS, CDR2 FQNEAQ. This CDR3 contains 19 residues. With 5 bases clipped from V and 7 bases from J, the junction kept 23 bases outside the gene matches. This chain's CDR3 is CASSPRTSGTGRSSSGYTF. CDR3 DNA: TGTGCCAGCAGCCCGAGGACCTCCGGGACAGGGCGTAGTAGTAGTGGCTACACCTTC. Variable domain in full (rest from reference TRBV7-8 and TRBJ1-2): GAGVSQSPRYKVAKRGQDVALRCDPISGHVSLFWYQQALGQGPEFLTYFQNEAQLDKSGLPSDRFFAERPEGSVSTLKIQRTQQEDSAVYLCASSPRTSGTGRSSSGYTFGSGTRLTVV.

Only a few counts were recorded for this clone. The chain uses TRBV19 and TRBJ2-7; TRBD2 matches at 8 bases. J lost 2 bases, V lost 3 bases, and 6 bases had no gene match. The CDR3 loop spans 15 amino acids. Germline CDR1 LNHDA, CDR2 SQIVND (reference sequence). The CDR3 reads CASSIEPGLAYEQYF. Written as DNA, the CDR3 is TGTGCCAGTAGTATCGAGCCGGGACTAGCCTACGAGCAGTACTTC.

V gene TRBV5-8 combines with J gene TRBJ1-1, with D hard to call. Per germline, CDR1 SGHTS and CDR2 YDEGEE. The CDR3 totals 12 residues. The V gene lost 0 bases and the J gene lost 7 bases, with 7 bases spanning the gap. The CDR3 coding sequence is TGTGCCAGCAGCTTGGCTCAAGGTGAAGCTTTCTTT. Its protein is CASSLAQGEAFF. Together with reference TRBV5-8 and TRBJ1-1, the CDR3 gives the full variable domain: EAGVTQSPTHLIKTRGQQATLRCSPISGHTSVYWYQQALGLGLQFLLWYDEGEERNRGNFPPRFSGRQFPNYSSELNVNALELEDSALYLCASSLAQGEAFFGQGTRLTVV.